Each of the 20 T cell receptor beta chains below was sequenced from the same sample in a study of T cells in localized non-small cell lung cancer. This table comes from immunoSEQ multiplex PCR, and its TCRdb copy is limited to in-frame clones, with some not included. The table has about 26,000 clones, more than 65% seen once. The sample was peripheral blood, taken before any cancer treatment. The receptors derive from a man aged 40 to 70 with stage III squamous cell lung carcinoma.

The chain uses TRBV5-6 and TRBJ2-7, with TRBD1 matching over 8 bases. Per the germline V gene, CDR1 is SGHDT and CDR2 is YYEEEE. V was pared by 3 bases and J by 9 bases, with 5 bases of the junction left unmatched. This CDR3 is 12 amino acids long. The CDR3 nucleotides read TGTGCCAGCAGCTCTGGACAGGGAAGGCAGTACGTC. Its protein is CASSSGQGRQYV.

This chain links TRBV7-2 with TRBJ2-1; the match to TRBD2 covers 9 bases. Germline CDR1 is SGHTA and CDR2 is FQGNSA. This CDR3 is built from 18 residues. With 2 bases clipped from V and 1 base from J, the junction kept 9 bases outside the gene matches. The CDR3 loop is CASSLPRSGGLSYNEQFF. The CDR3 DNA reads TGTGCCAGCAGCTTACCCCGCAGCGGGGGGTTATCCTACAATGAGCAGTTCTTC.

The gene calls are TRBV9 and TRBJ2-3, with D perhaps matching TRBD1 or TRBD2 (7 bases each). V lost 5 bases and J lost 1, with 20 bases in between. CDR3 size: 17 residues. The germline CDR1 and CDR2 sequences are SGDLS and YYNGEE. DNA of the CDR3: TGTGCCAGCAGTTCGAATCGACAGGGAGGGGGCACAGATACGCAGTATTTT. It encodes CASSSNRQGGGTDTQYF. Drawing the rest from reference TRBV9 and TRBJ2-3, the complete variable domain is DSGVTQTPKHLITATGQRVTLRCSPRSGDLSVYWYQQSLDQGLQFLIQYYNGEERAKGNILERFSAQQFPDLHSELNLSSLELGDSALYFCASSSNRQGGGTDTQYFGPGTRLTVL.

The chain combines TRBV5-1 with TRBJ2-7; D not certain. Germline CDR1 and CDR2: SGHRS and YFSETQ. This CDR3 has 14 residues. V was shortened by 0 bases and J by 3 bases, with 10 bases between the two germline ends. The chain's CDR3 is CASSLGVGYYEQYF. The CDR3, as DNA: TGCGCCAGCAGCTTGGGGGTGGGATACTACGAGCAGTACTTC.

V and J are TRBV13 and TRBJ2-5, with TRBD1 as a possible D gene (8 bases). This CDR3 has 17 amino acids. V was trimmed by 0 bases and J by 2 bases, leaving 16 bases between them. CDR1 and CDR2 (germline): PRHDT, FYEKMQ (reference sequence). The CDR3 loop reads CASSLGGQGGAQETQYF. The CDR3 coding sequence is TGTGCCAGCAGCTTAGGTGGACAGGGAGGGGCGCAAGAGACCCAGTACTTC.

The rearrangement links TRBV6-1 to TRBJ2-5; D remains unclear. Deletions cut 7 bases from V and 4 bases from J, with 7 bases between. The CDR3 runs to 11 residues. The V gene's germline CDR1 is MNHNS and CDR2 SASEGT. CDR3: CASNTRETQYF. In nucleotides, the CDR3 is TGTGCCAGCAATACTCGAGAGACCCAGTACTTC.

The J gene is TRBJ2-4, the V gene TRBV6-5, with TRBD2 matching over 7 bases. CDR3 length: 14 residues. The J segment lost 11 bases and the V segment lost 0 bases, leaving 7 bases of the junction unmatched. CDR1 MNHEY and CDR2 SVGAGI come from the germline V gene. Here the CDR3 reads CASSYSTGGTVQYF. In nucleotides, the CDR3 is TGTGCCAGCAGTTACTCTACGGGGGGTACCGTTCAGTACTTC.

The chain recombines TRBV7-9 with TRBJ2-5, with D possibly being TRBD1 (6 bases). The V and J ends lost 7 bases and 2 bases respectively, with 14 bases between them. Germline loops: CDR1 SEHNR, CDR2 FQNEAQ (reference sequence). The CDR3 length is 14 residues. For the CDR3, the DNA is TGTGCCAGCATCCCTCCAGGGGTTCAAGAGACCCAGTACTTC. This encodes CASIPPGVQETQYF.

In its sample, this clone was seen once. The chain is built from TRBV5-5 and TRBJ1-4, with a possible D match to TRBD1 (6 bases). This CDR3 region has 15 residues. Germline V gene data show CDR1 as SGHKS and CDR2 as YYEKEE (reference sequence). The V end lost 0 bases, the J end lost 5 bases, and 11 bases lay between the germline ends. The CDR3 protein is CASSLDRAVNEKLFF. The CDR3 DNA reads as TGTGCCAGCAGCTTGGACAGGGCCGTCAATGAAAAACTGTTTTTT.

The chain carries TRBV5-4 and TRBJ2-3; the D gene is possibly TRBD2 (6 bases). V lost 2 bases and J lost 2, with 12 bases in between. In germline, CDR1 is SGHNT, CDR2 YYREEE (reference sequence). CDR3 length: 15 residues. CDR3 in DNA: TGTGCCAGCAGCTTAGCCGGGACTTACACAGATACGCAGTATTTT. Amino acid sequence: CASSLAGTYTDTQYF.

This clone was seen only once. The V gene is TRBV6-4, the J gene TRBJ2-3, with a possible D match to TRBD2 (5 bases). Trimming cost V 5 bases and J 5 bases, with 20 bases left between them. This CDR3 contains 16 residues. The germline CDR1 and CDR2 sequences are MRHNA and SNTAGT. CDR3 sequence reads: CASSPDPRVAGDTQYF. As DNA, the CDR3 is TGTGCCAGCAGTCCTGACCCACGAGTTGCGGGAGATACGCAGTATTTT.

The chain is built from TRBV6-5 and TRBJ1-1; 9 bases are a match to TRBD1. Per germline, CDR1 MNHEY and CDR2 SVGAGI. V was pared by 7 bases and J by 0 bases, with 6 bases of the junction left unmatched. The CDR3 extends over 15 amino acids. Written as DNA, the CDR3 is TGTGCCAGCACTAAACAGGGGGCGCTGAACACTGAAGCTTTCTTT. Translation: CASTKQGALNTEAFF.

The CDR3 nucleotides read TGTGCCAGCAGCTTAGAGGGGGGGTTTGAGCAGTTCTTC. Translation: CASSLEGGFEQFF. The rearrangement joins TRBV11-3 to TRBJ2-1, with 7 positions matching TRBD2. The germline V gene has CDR1 SGHNT and CDR2 YENEEA. V lost 0 bases and J lost 9; bases outside the gene matches: 2. CDR3 length: 13 amino acids. Looking up the rest from reference TRBV11-3 and TRBJ2-1 gives the full variable domain: EAGVVQSPRYKIIEKKQPVAFWCNPISGHNTLYWYLQNLGQGPELLIRYENEEAVDDSQLPKDRFSAERLKGVDSTLKIQPAELGDSAVYLCASSLEGGFEQFFGPGTRLTVL.

This clone was observed a handful of times. The V gene is TRBV19, the J gene TRBJ1-6; D gene uncertain. The CDR3 is 16 residues long. Germline V gene lookup returns CDR1 LNHDA and CDR2 SQIVND (reference sequence). V was clipped by 7 bases and J by 4 bases, with 17 bases between them. For the CDR3, the DNA is TGTGCCAGTACCGACAACGGGCAACTATATAATTCACCCCTCCACTTT. It specifies CASTDNGQLYNSPLHF.

The count of this clone is one. V gene TRBV15 combines with J gene TRBJ2-5; no clear D gene. CDR3 size: 15 residues. V gave up 0 bases and J gave up 2 bases, with 10 bases separating them. From germline, CDR1 is LNHNV and CDR2 YYDKDF (reference sequence). The CDR3 DNA reads TGTGCCACCAGCAGAGACAGGTCCTTACAAGAGACCCAGTACTTC. Residues: CATSRDRSLQETQYF.

This clone was seen once. This chain connects TRBV20-1 to TRBJ2-5, with D hard to call. This CDR3 is built from 11 residues. V shed 7 bases and J shed 5 bases, with 11 bases lying between them. In germline, CDR1 is DFQATT, CDR2 SNEGSKA (reference sequence). CDR3 coding DNA: TGCAGTGTTCTTTTCCGGGAGACCCAGTACTTC. This gives the protein CSVLFRETQYF.

The gene calls are TRBV21-1 and TRBJ2-7; the table calls TRBD1, which could not be checked here. TRBV21-1 is shown as a pseudogene. The CDR3 runs to 13 residues. CDR3 sequence (DNA): TGTGCCAGCAGCACCCAGGGGTCGGACGAGCAGTACGTC. Translation gives CASSTQGSDEQYV.

This sequence joins TRBV18 and TRBJ2-3; D is ambiguous. CDR1 KGHSH and CDR2 LQKENI come from the germline V gene. V lost 4 bases, J lost 5 bases, and 16 bases lay in between. The CDR3 is 15 amino acids. The CDR3 nucleotides read TGTGCCAGCTCACTAAGTTCGAGTGCCCTAGATACGCAGTATTTT. It encodes CASSLSSSALDTQYF.

V is TRBV11-2 and J is TRBJ1-2; 9 positions match TRBD1. The J segment lost 8 bases and the V segment lost 0 bases, leaving 4 bases of the junction unmatched. The CDR3 is made up of 14 amino acids. Germline V gene sequence: CDR1 SGHAT, CDR2 FQNNGV. Written as DNA, the CDR3 is TGTGCCAGCAGCTTAGAGGACAGGGGAGGCGGCTACACCTTC. Protein sequence: CASSLEDRGGGYTF.

As DNA, the CDR3 is TGTGCCAGCAGTTTAGTGGGACCGACAGATACGCAGTATTTT. Protein sequence: CASSLVGPTDTQYF. V usage is TRBV6-6 and J usage is TRBJ2-3; D tentatively fits TRBD1 or TRBD2 (5 bases each). In germline, CDR1 is MNHNY, CDR2 SVGAGI (reference sequence). The CDR3 loop spans 14 amino acids. Trimming shortened V by 4 bases and J by 3 bases, and 11 bases separated the two germline ends.